This TCR beta chain emerged from a study of beta chain features in type 1 diabetes. Study details: Patients shared similar age, gender and cell yields with healthy donors. Regarding the study as a whole: Across patients, naive, central memory and Treg TCRB repertoires exhibited apparently greater similarity than was observed across healthy donors. High-TCR-expressing cells could be over-represented by cDNA sequencing. When Type 1 diabetes patients were examined, their TCRB CDR3s proved moderately but significantly shorter in all four CD4+ subsets.

Notes on this clone: The target antigen is unknown.

Trimming removed 4 bases from V and 5 bases from J; junction bases left unmatched: 6. Germline lookup yields CDR1 SGHRS and CDR2 YFSETQ. The CDR3 length is 14 residues. Expressed TCRB transcripts were sequenced, since all the RNA that had been isolated was reverse transcribed. Using immunoSEQ multiplex PCR, the repertoire was profiled, and TCRdb retains in-frame clones only, with some absent. The repertoire holds 250,000 to 350,000 clones, with over 12% as singletons. Sorting with CD45RO/CCR7/CD25/CD127/CD95/CD27 yielded naive, central memory, regulatory and stem-like memory CD4+ cells. The chain has TRBV5-1 and TRBJ2-5; 9 nucleotides align to TRBD1. This clonotype originated in a man aged 18 to 29 with type 1 diabetes. The sequencing input was naive CD4+ T cells from blood. In DNA, the CDR3 is TGCGCCAGCAGCGTGACAGGGGGTAGGGAGACCCAGTACTTC. Translation: CASSVTGGRETQYF.